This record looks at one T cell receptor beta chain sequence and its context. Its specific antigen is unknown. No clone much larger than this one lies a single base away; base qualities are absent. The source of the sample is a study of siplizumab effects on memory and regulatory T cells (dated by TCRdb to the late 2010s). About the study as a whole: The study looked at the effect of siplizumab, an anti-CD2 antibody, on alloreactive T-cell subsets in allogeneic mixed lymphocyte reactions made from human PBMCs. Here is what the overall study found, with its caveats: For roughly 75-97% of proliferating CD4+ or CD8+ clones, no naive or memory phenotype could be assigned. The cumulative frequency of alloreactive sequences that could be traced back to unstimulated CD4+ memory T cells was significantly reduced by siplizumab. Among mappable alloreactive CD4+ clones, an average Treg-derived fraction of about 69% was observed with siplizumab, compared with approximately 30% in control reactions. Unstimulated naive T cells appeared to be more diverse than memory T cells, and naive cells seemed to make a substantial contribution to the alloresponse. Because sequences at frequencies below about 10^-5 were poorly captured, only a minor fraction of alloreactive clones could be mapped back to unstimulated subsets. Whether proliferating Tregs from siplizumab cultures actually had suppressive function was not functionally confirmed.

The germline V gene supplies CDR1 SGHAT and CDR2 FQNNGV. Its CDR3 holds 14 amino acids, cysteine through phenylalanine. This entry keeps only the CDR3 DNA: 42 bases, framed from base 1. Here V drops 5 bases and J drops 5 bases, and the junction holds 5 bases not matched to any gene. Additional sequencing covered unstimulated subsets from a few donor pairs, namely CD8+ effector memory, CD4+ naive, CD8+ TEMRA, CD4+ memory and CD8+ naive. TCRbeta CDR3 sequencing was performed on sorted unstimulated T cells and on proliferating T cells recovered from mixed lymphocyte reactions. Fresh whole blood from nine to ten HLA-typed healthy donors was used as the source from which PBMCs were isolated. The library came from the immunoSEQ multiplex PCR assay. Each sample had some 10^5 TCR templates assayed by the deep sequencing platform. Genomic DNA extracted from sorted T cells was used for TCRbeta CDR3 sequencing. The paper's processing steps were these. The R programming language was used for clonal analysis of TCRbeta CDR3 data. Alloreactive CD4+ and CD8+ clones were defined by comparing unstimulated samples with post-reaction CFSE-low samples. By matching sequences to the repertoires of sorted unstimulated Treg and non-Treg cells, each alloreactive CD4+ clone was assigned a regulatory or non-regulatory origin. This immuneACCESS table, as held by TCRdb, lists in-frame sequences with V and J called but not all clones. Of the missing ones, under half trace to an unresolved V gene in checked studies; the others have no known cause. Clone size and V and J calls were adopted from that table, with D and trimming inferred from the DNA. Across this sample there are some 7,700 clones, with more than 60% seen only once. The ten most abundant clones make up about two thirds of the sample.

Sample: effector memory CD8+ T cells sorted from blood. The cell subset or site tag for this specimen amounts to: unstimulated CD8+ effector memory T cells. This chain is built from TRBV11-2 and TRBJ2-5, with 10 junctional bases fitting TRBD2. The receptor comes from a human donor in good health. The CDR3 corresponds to CASSASGREETQYF. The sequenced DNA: TGTGCCAGCAGCGCCAGCGGGAGGGAGGAGACCCAGTACTTC.